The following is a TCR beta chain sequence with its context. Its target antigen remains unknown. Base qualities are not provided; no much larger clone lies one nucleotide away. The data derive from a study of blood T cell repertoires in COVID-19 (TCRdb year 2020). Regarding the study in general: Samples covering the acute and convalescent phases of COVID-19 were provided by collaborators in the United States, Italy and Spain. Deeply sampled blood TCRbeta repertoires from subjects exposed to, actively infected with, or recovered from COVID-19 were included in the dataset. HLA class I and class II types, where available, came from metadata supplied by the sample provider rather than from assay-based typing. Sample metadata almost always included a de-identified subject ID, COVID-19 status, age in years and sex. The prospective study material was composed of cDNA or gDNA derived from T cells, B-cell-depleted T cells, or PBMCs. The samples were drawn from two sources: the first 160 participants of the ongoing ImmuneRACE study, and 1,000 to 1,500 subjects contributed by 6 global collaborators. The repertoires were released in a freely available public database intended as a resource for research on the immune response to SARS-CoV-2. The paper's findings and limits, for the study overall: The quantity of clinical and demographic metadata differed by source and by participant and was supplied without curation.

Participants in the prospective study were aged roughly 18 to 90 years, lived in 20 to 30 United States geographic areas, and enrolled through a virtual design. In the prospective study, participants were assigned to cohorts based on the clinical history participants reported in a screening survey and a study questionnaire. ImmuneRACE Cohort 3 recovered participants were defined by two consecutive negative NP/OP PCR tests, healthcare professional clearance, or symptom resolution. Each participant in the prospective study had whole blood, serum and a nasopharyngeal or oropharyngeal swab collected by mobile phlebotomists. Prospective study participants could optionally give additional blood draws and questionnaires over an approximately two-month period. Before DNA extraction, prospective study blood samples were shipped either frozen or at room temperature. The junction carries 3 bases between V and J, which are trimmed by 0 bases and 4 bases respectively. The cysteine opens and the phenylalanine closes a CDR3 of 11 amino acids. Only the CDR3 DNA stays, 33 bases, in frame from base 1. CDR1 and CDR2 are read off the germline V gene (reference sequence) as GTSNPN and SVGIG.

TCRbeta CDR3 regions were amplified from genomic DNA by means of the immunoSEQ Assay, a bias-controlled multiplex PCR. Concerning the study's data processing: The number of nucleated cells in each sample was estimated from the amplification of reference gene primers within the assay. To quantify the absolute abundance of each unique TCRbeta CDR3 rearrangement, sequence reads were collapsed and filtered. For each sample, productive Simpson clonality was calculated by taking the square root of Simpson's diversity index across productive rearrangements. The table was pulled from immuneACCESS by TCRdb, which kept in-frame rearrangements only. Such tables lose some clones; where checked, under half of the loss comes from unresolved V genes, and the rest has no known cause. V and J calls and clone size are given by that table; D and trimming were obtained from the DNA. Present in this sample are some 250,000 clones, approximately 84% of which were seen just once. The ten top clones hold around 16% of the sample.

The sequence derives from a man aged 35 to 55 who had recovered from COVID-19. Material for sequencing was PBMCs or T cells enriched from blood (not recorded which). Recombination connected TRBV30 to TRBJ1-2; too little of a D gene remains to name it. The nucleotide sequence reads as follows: TGTGCCTGGAGTGTACTCTATGGCTACACCTTC. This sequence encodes CAWSVLYGYTF.